The rows below give T cell receptor beta chains drawn from one sample of a study of beta chain features in type 1 diabetes. Assay: immunoSEQ multiplex PCR; the TCRdb copy retains only in-frame clones and omits some. The sample lists a few hundred thousand clones; about 29% were seen once. The sample consisted of naive CD4+ T cells from blood. The receptors shown here come from a man between 18 and 29 years old in good health. Each CDR3 is given with its conserved first and last residue. A D gene is named only where the DNA matches it firmly. Not every row has a clone size; where given, it reads once, few, many or a size class.

j_call,d_call,v_call,clone_size,cdr3_nt,cdr3_aa
TRBJ2-5,.,TRBV18,.,TGTGCCAGCTCACCAGGGAAAGAGACCCAGTACTTC,CASSPGKETQYF
TRBJ2-3,TRBD2,TRBV27,few,TGTGCCAGCAGTTTATCGGGTGTGGGACTATCAACAGATACGCAGTATTTT,CASSLSGVGLSTDTQYF
TRBJ2-1,TRBD2,TRBV4-2,.,TGTGCCAGTTCGGGGACTAGCGGTAATACCTACAATGAGCAGTTCTTC,CASSGTSGNTYNEQFF
TRBJ2-1,TRBD2,TRBV18,.,TGTGCCAGCTCACCAAGCGGGACTCCCTACAATGAGCAGTTCTTC,CASSPSGTPYNEQFF
TRBJ2-5,.,TRBV29-1,few,TGCAGCACCCGGAGGGGCGCGGAGACCCAGTACTTC,CSTRRGAETQYF
TRBJ2-6,.,TRBV7-9,.,TGTGCCAGCAGCCCTGGGGCGGGTGGGGCCAACGTCCTGACTTTC,CASSPGAGGANVLTF
TRBJ2-1,.,TRBV9,few,TGTGCCAGCAGCGTAGTTAGCTCCTACAATGAGCAGTTCTTC,CASSVVSSYNEQFF
TRBJ1-2,.,TRBV30,few,TGTGCCTGGACTGGCTGGACAAGATATTTTCGTGGCTACACCTTC,CAWTGWTRYFRGYTF
TRBJ2-1,.,TRBV6-1,.,TGTGCCAGCAGTGACGGGCCCGGTTGGAGCGGGCGGAGCTCCTACAATGAGCAGTTCTTC,CASSDGPGWSGRSSYNEQFF
TRBJ2-1,TRBD2,TRBV7-2,.,TGTGCCAGCAGCTTAACTAGCGGGAGCAATGAGCAGTTCTTC,CASSLTSGSNEQFF
TRBJ2-7,.,TRBV6-6,few,TGTGCCAGCAGCGACAGAATTACCTACGAGCAGTACTTC,CASSDRITYEQYF
TRBJ2-4,TRBD2,TRBV15,many,TGTGCCACCAGCAGAGTGGGACTAGCGGCTGACATTCAGTACTTC,CATSRVGLAADIQYF
TRBJ1-5,.,TRBV9,.,TGTGCCCCGGCGGAAAGGCCCCAGCATTTT,CAPAERPQHF
TRBJ2-5,.,TRBV15,.,TGTGCCACCAGCAGAGACCTATTGGAGACCCAGTACTTC,CATSRDLLETQYF
TRBJ1-1,.,TRBV4-1,few,TGCGCCAGCAGCCAAGGCAAGGGGAATCGGACCGCCGCTTTCTTT,CASSQGKGNRTAAFF
TRBJ2-1,TRBD2,TRBV6-6,few,TGTGCCACTAGGTGGGGACTAGGGTACAATGAGCAGTTCTTC,CATRWGLGYNEQFF
TRBJ2-1,.,TRBV29-1,.,TGCAGCGTTACGGGAAGCAGGGTTTACAATGAGCAGTTCTTC,CSVTGSRVYNEQFF
TRBJ2-7,TRBD1,TRBV28,.,TGTGCCAGCGGGACAGGGGTCTACGAGCAGTACTTC,CASGTGVYEQYF
TRBJ2-7,TRBD2,TRBV7-8,few,TGTGCCAGCAGCTGGCTAGCGGGAGGTAGTTACGAGCAGTACTTC,CASSWLAGGSYEQYF
TRBJ1-2,.,TRBV6-5,.,TGTGCCAGCAGTCGACAGGAGGGGTTGTATGGCTACACCTTC,CASSRQEGLYGYTF
TRBJ1-3,.,TRBV27,once,TGTGCCAGCAGTTTATTTCCACGGGGAAACACCATATATTTT,CASSLFPRGNTIYF
TRBJ2-1,.,TRBV19,.,TGTGCCAGTAGTATAGAACTCCGCTCCTACAATGAGCAGTTCTTC,CASSIELRSYNEQFF
TRBJ2-5,TRBD2,TRBV4-1,.,TGCGCCAGCAGCCCCGGGGGGATCCAAGAGACCCAGTACTTC,CASSPGGIQETQYF
TRBJ2-7,TRBD2,TRBV13,.,TGTGCCAGCAGCGCGTTGACTAGCGGCGTAACCTACGAGCAGTACTTC,CASSALTSGVTYEQYF
TRBJ2-7,TRBD1,TRBV25-1,.,TGTGCCAGCAGTGAAGGACAGGGAACTTTCTACGAGCAGTACTTC,CASSEGQGTFYEQYF
TRBJ2-1,TRBD2,TRBV7-2,few,TGTGCCAGCAGCTTAGCGAAGAGCGGGAGCTCCTACAATGAGCAGTTCTTC,CASSLAKSGSSYNEQFF
TRBJ2-7,.,TRBV15,.,TGTGCCACCAGCAGAGATCATCGCGGGATTGGCTCCGAGCAGTACTTC,CATSRDHRGIGSEQYF
TRBJ2-7,.,TRBV7-2,.,TGTGCCAGCAGCTCGACAGGCTACGAGCAGTACTTC,CASSSTGYEQYF
TRBJ2-5,.,TRBV30,.,TGTGCCTGGACAGCTCGAGAGACCCAGTACTTC,CAWTARETQYF
TRBJ2-1,.,TRBV14,.,TGTGCCAGCAGCGGACTAAGCGCCTACAATGAGCAGTTCTTC,CASSGLSAYNEQFF
TRBJ2-1,.,TRBV15,.,TGTGCCACCAGCACGGCCGTCTCCTTTTACAATGAGCAGTTCTTC,CATSTAVSFYNEQFF
TRBJ1-5,TRBD1,TRBV18,.,TGTGCCAGCTCCGGAGGCTGGACAGGGGGTGAACAGCCCCAGCATTTT,CASSGGWTGGEQPQHF
TRBJ2-4,TRBD1,TRBV27,few,TGTGCCAGCAGTGCGCGGACAGGGTGGGGCAAAAACATTCAGTACTTC,CASSARTGWGKNIQYF
TRBJ1-1,.,TRBV18,.,TGTGCCAGCTCACCTGTAGGTTCGAACACTGAAGCTTTCTTT,CASSPVGSNTEAFF
TRBJ1-1,.,TRBV27,.,TGTGCCAGCACCGATCGGGGTCCGAACACTGAAGCTTTCTTT,CASTDRGPNTEAFF
TRBJ1-1,TRBD1,TRBV11-1,few,TGTGCCAGCAGCTGGACAGGGGCGAAAAACACTGAAGCTTTCTTT,CASSWTGAKNTEAFF
TRBJ1-1,.,TRBV4-3,few,TGCGCCAGCAGCCAAGATCGGTTTGGGAAAAACACTGAAGCTTTCTTT,CASSQDRFGKNTEAFF
TRBJ2-4,.,TRBV5-6,.,TGTGCCAGCAGCTTGGGATCACCGGGAGACATTCAGTACTTC,CASSLGSPGDIQYF
TRBJ2-7,.,TRBV27,few,TGTGCCAGCAGGCGGACCTCAGCCTACGAGCAGTACTTC,CASRRTSAYEQYF
TRBJ2-7,.,TRBV25-1,.,TGTGCCAGCAGTGAATATAGGGACATCTACGAGCAGTACTTC,CASSEYRDIYEQYF
TRBJ2-7,TRBD1,TRBV7-3,.,TGTGCCAGTTCTCTGGACAGGGGCTACGAGCAGTACTTC,CASSLDRGYEQYF
TRBJ2-7,TRBD1,TRBV7-2,.,TGTGCCAGCAGACAAACAGGGGGCGCGTACGAGCAGTACTTC,CASRQTGGAYEQYF
TRBJ1-1,.,TRBV7-9,few,TGTGCCAGCAGCTTTACAGGGCAGAGCACTGAAGCTTTCTTT,CASSFTGQSTEAFF
TRBJ2-7,.,TRBV5-4,few,TGTGCCAGCAGCTTGAACGGATACGAGCAGTACTTC,CASSLNGYEQYF
TRBJ2-7,.,TRBV30,few,TGTGCCTGGACCCCATTTCGGTTGAGCGAGCAGTACTTC,CAWTPFRLSEQYF
TRBJ2-1,.,TRBV5-1,few,TGCGCCAGCAGCCGTATAGAGATGGGCTACAATGAGCAGTTCTTC,CASSRIEMGYNEQFF
TRBJ1-4,.,TRBV11-2,.,TGTGCCAGCAGCCTTCAACGGGGCGATGAAAAACTGTTTTTT,CASSLQRGDEKLFF
TRBJ2-7,TRBD2,TRBV30,.,TGTGCCTGGAGTGTTGGACTAGCGGGAGCCTACGAGCAGTACTTC,CAWSVGLAGAYEQYF
TRBJ2-3,TRBD1,TRBV30,few,TGTGCCTGGAGTGTACTTGGGACAGGGGGCACAGATACGCAGTATTTT,CAWSVLGTGGTDTQYF
TRBJ2-1,.,TRBV9,few,TGTGCCAGCAGCGTAGTGGGAAGCTCCTACAATGAGCAGTTCTTC,CASSVVGSSYNEQFF
TRBJ2-1,.,TRBV18,.,TGTGCCAGCTCGCCTCTTTCCTCCTCCTACAATGAGCAGTTCTTC,CASSPLSSSYNEQFF
TRBJ2-1,.,TRBV14,.,TGTGCCAGCAGCCAGAGGCAGGGCACCTACAATGAGCAGTTCTTC,CASSQRQGTYNEQFF
TRBJ2-7,TRBD2,TRBV29-1,.,TGCAGCGCCCAAGCGACAGCGGGGTACGAGCAGTACTTC,CSAQATAGYEQYF
TRBJ2-5,.,TRBV30,.,TGTGCCTGGACCTCGCGAGGGGGGGAGACCCAGTACTTC,CAWTSRGGETQYF